This is a list of T cell receptor beta chains from one sample in a study of blood T cell repertoires in COVID-19. Assay used: immunoSEQ multiplex PCR; TCRdb lists only in-frame clones, some missing. The sample lists 280,000 or so clones, about 86% seen once, with roughly 2.1% in the top ten. Sequenced sample: peripheral blood. These receptor sequences come from a woman younger than 45 who had recovered from COVID-19. Both conserved end residues are part of each CDR3. The D gene is left open where the match is weak. Some rows have no size entry. The others give once, few or many, or a class for an expanded clone.

>TRBV14|TRBJ1-5|-|-
CASSQEAGQPQHF
>TRBV7-9|TRBJ1-2|-|-
CASSLDSRGIYGYTF
>TRBV15|TRBJ1-4|-|-
CATSRDSREEEKLFF
>TRBV28|TRBJ2-7|TRBD2|-
CASSFGSAGVAYEQYF
>TRBV18|TRBJ1-1|TRBD1|once
CASSPGQGKNRLRAEAFF
>TRBV7-2|TRBJ2-6|TRBD1|-
CASSLDRPLSPGANVLTF
>TRBV5-1|TRBJ1-4|-|-
CASSLGRSTNEKLFF
>TRBV7-9|TRBJ1-1|-|-
CASSLTGGLNTEAFF
>TRBV6-1|TRBJ1-5|-|-
CASSGPGGAYSNQPQHF
>TRBV3-1/TRBV3-2|TRBJ2-7|TRBD1|few
CASSQGQFTYEQYF
>TRBV13|TRBJ1-3|-|-
CASSSGVSSSGNTIYF
>TRBV9|TRBJ2-6|-|once
CASSPGASGANVLTF
>TRBV7-8|TRBJ1-3|TRBD1|-
CASAVDREGNTIYF
>TRBV6-5|TRBJ2-7|-|-
CASRTPLSQQYF
>TRBV4-3|TRBJ2-7|TRBD2|-
CASSPVAGGSDEQYF
>TRBV19|TRBJ2-7|-|-
CASSLQGSESYEQYF
>TRBV3-1/TRBV3-2|TRBJ1-4|TRBD1|-
CASSHRTGASLNEKLFF
>TRBV7-3|TRBJ2-7|TRBD2|-
CASSLAGGPYEQYF
>TRBV24-1|TRBJ2-3|-|once
CATGGGGYTDTQYF
>TRBV5-6|TRBJ1-5|-|-
CASSLGTGQGNQPQHF
>TRBV5-4|TRBJ2-3|-|-
CASSFPGPGDTQYF
>TRBV14|TRBJ1-2|-|-
CASSHRLLATLYGYTF
>TRBV6-6|TRBJ1-2|-|-
CASSYSSSNLASGYTF
>TRBV3-1/TRBV3-2|TRBJ2-6|-|few
CASSLQVSGANVLTF
>TRBV7-6|TRBJ2-7|-|few
CASSPRGTYEQYF